This is a list of T cell receptor beta chains from one sample in a study of T cells in Graves' hyperthyroidism and ophthalmopathy. TCRdb processed the multiplex PCR reads anew with MiXCR; each CDR3 protein has one entry. The sample records hundreds of thousands of distinct CDR3 sequences, around 14% being singletons. The sequenced sample consisted of blood. Receptors were obtained from a woman between 18 and 29 years old with Graves' hyperthyroidism. Each CDR3 is given with its conserved first and last residue. Each record gives: D gene, J gene, V gene, clone size, CDR3 protein, CDR3 DNA. A D gene is named only where the DNA matches it firmly. For some rows the clone size is stated as once, few or many, or as a class when expanded; others skip it.

.	TRBJ2-7	TRBV28	.	CASSFTGEQYF	TGTGCCAGCAGTTTCACGGGCGAGCAGTACTTC
.	TRBJ1-3	TRBV6-1	.	CASSQRISGNTIYF	TGTGCCAGCAGTCAAAGGATCTCTGGAAACACCATATATTTT
.	TRBJ2-3	TRBV20-1	many	CSARLGSLTDTQYF	TGCAGTGCTAGGCTGGGATCCCTCACAGATACGCAGTATTTT
.	TRBJ1-2	TRBV18	.	CASSPRTASDTF	TGTGCCAGCTCACCAAGGACAGCGTCTGACACCTTC
.	TRBJ2-6	TRBV11-2	many	CASSSLGTSSGANVLTF	TGTGCCAGCAGCTCTTTGGGGACAAGCTCTGGGGCCAACGTCCTGACTTTC
.	TRBJ1-3	TRBV6-1	few	CASTHRSGNTIYF	TGTGCCAGTACACATAGGTCGGGAAACACCATATATTTT
.	TRBJ1-1	TRBV12-3/TRBV12-4	many	CASSPRGIGEAFF	TGTGCCAGCAGTCCCAGGGGAATAGGTGAAGCTTTCTTT
TRBD1	TRBJ1-2	TRBV4-3	.	CASSQVGAGGSYGYTF	TGCGCCAGCAGCCAAGTCGGGGCAGGGGGCAGCTATGGCTACACCTTC
.	TRBJ1-6	TRBV14	few	CASSLVSWDNSPLHF	TGTGCCAGCAGCCTCGTTTCGTGGGATAATTCACCCCTCCACTTT
.	TRBJ1-4	TRBV6-6	.	CASSYDETLNEKLFF	TGTGCCAGCAGTTACGATGAGACCCTTAATGAAAAACTGTTTTTT
TRBD2	TRBJ2-1	TRBV5-6	.	CASSLPGTSGRDNEQFF	TGTGCCAGCAGCCTCCCCGGGACTAGCGGGAGGGACAATGAGCAGTTCTTC
.	TRBJ2-5	TRBV15	.	CATSRDWGLSETQYF	TGTGCCACCAGCAGAGATTGGGGCCTCTCAGAGACCCAGTACTTC
.	TRBJ2-7	TRBV7-2	few	CASSLASASSGRYEQYF	TGTGCCAGCAGCTTAGCCTCAGCCAGCTCAGGGCGGTACGAGCAGTACTTC
TRBD2	TRBJ2-1	TRBV20-1	.	CSARDDGGTIYNEQFF	TGCAGTGCTAGAGATGATGGCGGGACTATCTACAATGAGCAGTTCTTC
TRBD1	TRBJ2-1	TRBV28	many	CASLDAGQGGYNEQFF	TGTGCCAGCCTTGATGCGGGACAGGGAGGATACAATGAGCAGTTCTTC
.	TRBJ1-2	TRBV28	many	CASTPQKGAWSGYTF	TGTGCCAGCACTCCCCAAAAAGGGGCTTGGAGTGGCTACACCTTC
TRBD1	TRBJ2-7	TRBV2	many	CASRGDSSYEQYF	TGTGCCAGCAGAGGGGACAGTTCCTACGAGCAGTACTTC
TRBD2	TRBJ2-1	TRBV12-3/TRBV12-4	few	CASSRQGLAAGNEQFF	TGTGCCAGCAGTCGACAGGGACTAGCGGCCGGGAATGAGCAGTTCTTC
.	TRBJ1-6	TRBV14	.	CASSQDGQPNSPLHF	TGTGCCAGCAGCCAAGATGGTCAGCCCAATTCACCCCTCCACTTT
.	TRBJ1-2	TRBV6-1	.	CASSDQLSSTF	TGTGCCAGCAGTGACCAACTTAGCTCCACCTTC
.	TRBJ2-2	TRBV5-1	.	CASSLEVRASNTGELFF	TGCGCCAGCAGCTTGGAGGTCAGGGCTTCGAACACCGGGGAGCTGTTTTTT
.	TRBJ1-5	TRBV3-1	many	CASALRTEQPQHF	TGTGCCAGCGCCCTCCGGACGGAACAGCCCCAGCATTTT
.	TRBJ2-5	TRBV3-1	many	CASSQYLETQYF	TGTGCCAGCAGCCAATACTTGGAGACCCAGTACTTC
TRBD2	TRBJ2-1	TRBV19	.	CASSIGLALNEQFF	TGTGCCAGTAGCATCGGACTAGCGTTGAATGAGCAGTTCTTC
.	TRBJ1-1	TRBV12-3/TRBV12-4	.	CASSLKRTGQSNTEAFF	TGTGCCAGCAGTTTAAAGAGAACAGGGCAGTCGAACACTGAAGCTTTCTTT
.	TRBJ2-7	TRBV7-8	many	CASSLVQGTSAGTYEQYF	TGTGCCAGCAGCTTAGTACAGGGGACATCCGCGGGGACCTACGAGCAGTACTTC
TRBD1	TRBJ1-2	TRBV3-1	many	CASSELGQEFYGYTF	TGTGCCAGCAGCGAATTGGGACAGGAGTTCTATGGCTACACCTTC
TRBD2	TRBJ2-3	TRBV20-1	many	CSANGLANTDTQYF	TGCAGTGCCAATGGACTAGCAAACACAGATACGCAGTATTTT
.	TRBJ2-7	TRBV4-1	.	CASSQEGLETEMNYYEQYF	TGCGCCAGCAGCCAAGAGGGCTTGGAAACAGAAATGAATTACTACGAGCAGTACTTC
.	TRBJ2-1	TRBV4-2	once	CASSHTAGTSDEQFF	TGTGCCAGCAGTCATACCGCAGGAACCTCGGATGAGCAGTTCTTC
TRBD1	TRBJ1-2	TRBV4-2	.	CASSQGGQGASRYGYTF	TGTGCCAGCAGCCAAGGGGGACAGGGTGCCAGCCGCTATGGCTACACCTTC
.	TRBJ1-2	TRBV2	many	CASSEALGGYGYTF	TGTGCCAGCAGTGAAGCTTTGGGGGGCTATGGCTACACCTTC
TRBD2	TRBJ2-4	TRBV20-1	many	CSASSGSRNIQYF	TGCAGTGCTTCTAGCGGGAGCAGGAACATTCAGTACTTC
TRBD1	TRBJ1-6	TRBV28	few	CASSLALGTDNSPLHF	TGTGCCAGCAGTTTAGCTCTTGGGACAGATAATTCACCCCTCCACTTT
.	TRBJ2-6	TRBV6-1	few	CASRLRQPKLGANVLTF	TGTGCCAGCCGACTGCGGCAGCCTAAGTTAGGGGCCAACGTCCTGACTTTC
.	TRBJ1-6	TRBV7-2	.	CASRHRGSDSPLHF	TGTGCCAGCAGACATAGGGGGTCGGATTCACCCCTCCACTTT
.	TRBJ2-1	TRBV11-2	many	CASSLVRGPKYNEQFF	TGTGCCAGCAGCTTAGTACGGGGGCCGAAGTACAATGAGCAGTTCTTC